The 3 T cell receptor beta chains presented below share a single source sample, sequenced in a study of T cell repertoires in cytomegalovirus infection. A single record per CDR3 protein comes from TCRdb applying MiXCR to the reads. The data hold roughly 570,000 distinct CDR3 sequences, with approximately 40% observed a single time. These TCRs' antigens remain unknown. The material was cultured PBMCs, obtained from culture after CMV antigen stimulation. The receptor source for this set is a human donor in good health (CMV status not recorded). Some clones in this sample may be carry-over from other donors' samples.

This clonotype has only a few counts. Written as DNA, the CDR3 is TGTGCCAGCAGCTTATGGGGACCAGGGGTCGATGAGCAGTTCTTC. Its protein product is CASSLWGPGVDEQFF. The chain recombines TRBV7-2 with TRBJ2-1; D perhaps matches TRBD1 (6 bases). The CDR3 is made up of 15 amino acids. Per the germline V gene, CDR1 is SGHTA and CDR2 is FQGNSA. Trimming removed 2 bases at V and 8 bases at J, with 16 bases between.

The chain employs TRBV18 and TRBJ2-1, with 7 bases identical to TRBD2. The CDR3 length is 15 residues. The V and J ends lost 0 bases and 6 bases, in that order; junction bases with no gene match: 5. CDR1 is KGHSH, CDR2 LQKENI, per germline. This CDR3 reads CASSPPVGLTNEQFF. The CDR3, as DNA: TGTGCCAGCTCACCACCGGTGGGACTAACCAATGAGCAGTTCTTC.

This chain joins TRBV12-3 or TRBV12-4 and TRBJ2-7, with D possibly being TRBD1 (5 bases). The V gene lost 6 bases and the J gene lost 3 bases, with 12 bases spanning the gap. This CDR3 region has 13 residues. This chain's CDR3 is CASSRIDSYEQYF. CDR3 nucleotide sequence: TGTGCCAGCAGCAGAATCGACAGCTACGAGCAGTACTTC.